This T cell receptor beta chain is drawn from a study of blood T cell repertoires in COVID-19. As for the study in general: Acute-phase and convalescent COVID-19 samples originated in the United States, Italy and Spain. PBMCs, B-cell-depleted T cells, or T cells provided the cDNA or gDNA that made up the material.

Original processing methods: Using reference gene primer amplification, nucleated cell counts were estimated. Generated by immunoSEQ multiplex PCR, the TCRdb table keeps only in-frame clones and is missing some. V and J calls and clone size are given by that table; D and trimming were obtained from the DNA. The repertoire consists of around 270,000 clones, with 65% to 85% occurring once and the leading ten covering approximately 14%. Germline V lookup: CDR1 SGHNT, CDR2 YYREEE (reference sequence). With 4 bases clipped from V and 5 bases from J, the junction kept 14 bases outside the gene matches. The CDR3 spans 17 residues. Recruited during active infection, patients (from Seattle) were subsequently followed longitudinally.

Sequenced input: peripheral blood. The TCR comes from an older person with COVID-19, enrolled during active disease. The chain employs TRBV5-4 and TRBJ2-5, with TRBD2 matching 10 bases. The CDR3 spells CASSRGGSLAGAETQYF. Written as DNA, the CDR3 is TGTGCCAGCAGCAGGGGGGGGAGCCTAGCGGGAGCTGAGACCCAGTACTTC. Full variable domain (rest looked up from reference TRBV5-4 and TRBJ2-5): ETGVTQSPTHLIKTRGQQVTLRCSSQSGHNTVSWYQQALGQGPQFIFQYYREEENGRGNFPPRFSGLQFPNYSSELNVNALELDDSALYLCASSRGGSLAGAETQYFGPGTRLLVL.